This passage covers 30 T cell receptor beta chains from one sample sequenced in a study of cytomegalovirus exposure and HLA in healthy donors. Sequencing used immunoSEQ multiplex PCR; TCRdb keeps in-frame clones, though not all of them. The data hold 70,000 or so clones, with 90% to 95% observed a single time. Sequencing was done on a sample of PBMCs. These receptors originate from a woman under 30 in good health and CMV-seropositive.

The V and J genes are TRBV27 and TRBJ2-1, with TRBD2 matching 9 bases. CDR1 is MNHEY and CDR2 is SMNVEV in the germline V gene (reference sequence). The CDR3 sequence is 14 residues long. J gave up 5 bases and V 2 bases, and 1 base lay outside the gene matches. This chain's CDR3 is CASSLLAGNNEQFF. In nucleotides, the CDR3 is TGTGCCAGCAGTTTACTAGCGGGAAACAATGAGCAGTTCTTC.

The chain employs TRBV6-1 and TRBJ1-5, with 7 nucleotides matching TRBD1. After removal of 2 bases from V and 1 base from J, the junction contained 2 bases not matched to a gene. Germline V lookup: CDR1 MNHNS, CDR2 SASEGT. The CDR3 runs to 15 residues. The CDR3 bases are TGTGCCAGCAGTGAAAAGACAGGGAGCAATCAGCCCCAGCATTTT. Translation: CASSEKTGSNQPQHF.

In DNA form, the CDR3 reads TGTGCCAGCAGCCAAGTGGACCTAGCGGGGAACCAAGAGACCCAGTACTTC. It encodes CASSQVDLAGNQETQYF. The rearrangement links TRBV4-2 to TRBJ2-5, with 9 bases that match TRBD2. Germline trimming cut 1 base from V and 0 bases from J; bases unmatched to any gene: 6. From germline, CDR1 is LGHNA and CDR2 YNFKEQ. The CDR3 has 17 amino acids.

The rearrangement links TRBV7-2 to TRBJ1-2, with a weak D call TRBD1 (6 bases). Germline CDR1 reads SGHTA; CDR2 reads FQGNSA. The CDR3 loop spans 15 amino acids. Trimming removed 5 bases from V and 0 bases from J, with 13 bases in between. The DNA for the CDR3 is TGTGCCAGCAGCATCGACAGGTTAGCTAACTATGGCTACACCTTC. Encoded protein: CASSIDRLANYGYTF.

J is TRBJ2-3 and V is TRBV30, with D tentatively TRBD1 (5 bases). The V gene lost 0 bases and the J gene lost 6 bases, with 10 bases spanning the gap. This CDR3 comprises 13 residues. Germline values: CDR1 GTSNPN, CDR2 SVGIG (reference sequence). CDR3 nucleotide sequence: TGTGCCTGGAGTGTCACAAAGGGGGATACGCAGTATTTT. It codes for CAWSVTKGDTQYF.

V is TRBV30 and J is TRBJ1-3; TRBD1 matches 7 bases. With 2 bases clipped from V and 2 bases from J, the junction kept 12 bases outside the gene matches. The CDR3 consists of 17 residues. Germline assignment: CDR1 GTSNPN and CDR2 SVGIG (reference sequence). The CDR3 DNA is TGTGCCTGGAGTCGAGACAGGGTCCGAAACGCTGGAAACACCATATATTTT. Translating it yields CAWSRDRVRNAGNTIYF.

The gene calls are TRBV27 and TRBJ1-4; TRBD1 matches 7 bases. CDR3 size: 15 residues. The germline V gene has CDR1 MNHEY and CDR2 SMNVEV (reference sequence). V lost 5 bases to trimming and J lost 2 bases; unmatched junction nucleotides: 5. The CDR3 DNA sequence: TGTGCCAGCAGTCGAGACAGGGCGACTAATGAAAAACTGTTTTTT. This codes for CASSRDRATNEKLFF.

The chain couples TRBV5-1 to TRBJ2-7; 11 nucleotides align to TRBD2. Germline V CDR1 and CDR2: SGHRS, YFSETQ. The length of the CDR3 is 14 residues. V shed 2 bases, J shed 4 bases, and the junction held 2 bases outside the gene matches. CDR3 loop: CASSLRTSGYEQYF. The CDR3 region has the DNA TGCGCCAGCAGCTTAAGGACTAGCGGGTACGAGCAGTACTTC.

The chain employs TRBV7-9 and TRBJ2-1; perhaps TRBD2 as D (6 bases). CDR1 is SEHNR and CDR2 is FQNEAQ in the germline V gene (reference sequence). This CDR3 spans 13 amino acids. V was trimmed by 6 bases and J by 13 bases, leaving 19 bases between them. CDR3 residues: CASSERLVSPQFF. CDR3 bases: TGTGCCAGCAGTGAGAGACTAGTTAGCCCTCAGTTCTTC. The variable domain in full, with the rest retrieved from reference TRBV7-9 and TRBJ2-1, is DTGVSQNPRHKITKRGQNVTFRCDPISEHNRLYWYRQTLGQGPEFLTYFQNEAQLEKSRLLSDRFSAERPKGSFSTLEIQRTEQGDSAMYLCASSERLVSPQFFGPGTRLTVL.

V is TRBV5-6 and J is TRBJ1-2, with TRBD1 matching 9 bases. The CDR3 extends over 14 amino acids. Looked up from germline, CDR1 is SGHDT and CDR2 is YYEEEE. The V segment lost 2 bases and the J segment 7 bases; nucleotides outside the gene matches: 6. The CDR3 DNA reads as TGTGCCAGCAGCTTCAACAGGGGGCGGTTTGGCTACACCTTC. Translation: CASSFNRGRFGYTF.

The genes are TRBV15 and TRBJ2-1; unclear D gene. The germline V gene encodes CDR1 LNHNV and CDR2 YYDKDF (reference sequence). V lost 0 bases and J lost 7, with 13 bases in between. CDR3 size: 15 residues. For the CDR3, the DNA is TGTGCCACCAGCAGAGATCTGGGCTCCCAGAATGAGCAGTTCTTC. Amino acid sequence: CATSRDLGSQNEQFF.

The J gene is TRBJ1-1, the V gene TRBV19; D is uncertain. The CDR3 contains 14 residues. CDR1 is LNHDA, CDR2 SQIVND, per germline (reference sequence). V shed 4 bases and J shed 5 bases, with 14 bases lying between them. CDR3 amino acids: CASSRSDLQTEAFF. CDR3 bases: TGTGCCAGTAGTAGGAGCGACCTTCAGACTGAAGCTTTCTTT.

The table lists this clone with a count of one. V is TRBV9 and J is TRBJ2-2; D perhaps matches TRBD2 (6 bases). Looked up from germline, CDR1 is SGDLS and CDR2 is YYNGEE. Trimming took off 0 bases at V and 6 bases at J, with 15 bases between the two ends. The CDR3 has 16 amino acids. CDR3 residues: CASSVVGGRNAGELFF. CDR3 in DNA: TGTGCCAGCAGCGTAGTGGGAGGACGGAATGCCGGGGAGCTGTTTTTT.

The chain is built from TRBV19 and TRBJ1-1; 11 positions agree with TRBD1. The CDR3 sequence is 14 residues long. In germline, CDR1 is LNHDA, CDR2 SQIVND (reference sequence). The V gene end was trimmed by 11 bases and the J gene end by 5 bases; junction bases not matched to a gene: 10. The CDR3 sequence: CASDLGTGGTEAFF. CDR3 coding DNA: TGTGCCTCGGACCTCGGGACAGGGGGGACTGAAGCTTTCTTT.

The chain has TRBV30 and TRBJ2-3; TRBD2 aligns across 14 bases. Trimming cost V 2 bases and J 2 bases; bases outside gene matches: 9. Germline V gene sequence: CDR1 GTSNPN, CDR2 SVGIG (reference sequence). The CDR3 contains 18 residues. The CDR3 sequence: CAWSLPGLAGGFTDTQYF. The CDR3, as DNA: TGTGCCTGGAGTCTCCCCGGACTAGCGGGGGGTTTCACAGATACGCAGTATTTT.

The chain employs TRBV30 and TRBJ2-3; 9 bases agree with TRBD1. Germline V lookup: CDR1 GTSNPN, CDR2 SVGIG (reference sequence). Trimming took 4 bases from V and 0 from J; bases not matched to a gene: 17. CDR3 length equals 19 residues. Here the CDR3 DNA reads TGTGCCTGGACCGGTCTGAGGACAGGGGACAACGCTAGCACAGATACGCAGTATTTT. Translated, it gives CAWTGLRTGDNASTDTQYF.

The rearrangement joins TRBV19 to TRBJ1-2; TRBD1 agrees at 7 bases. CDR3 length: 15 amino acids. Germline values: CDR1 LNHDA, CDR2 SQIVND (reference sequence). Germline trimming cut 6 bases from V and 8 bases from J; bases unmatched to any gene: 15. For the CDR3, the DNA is TGTGCCAGTAGCAACGACGGGGCCGCGGGACAGGGCTACACCTTC. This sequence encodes CASSNDGAAGQGYTF.

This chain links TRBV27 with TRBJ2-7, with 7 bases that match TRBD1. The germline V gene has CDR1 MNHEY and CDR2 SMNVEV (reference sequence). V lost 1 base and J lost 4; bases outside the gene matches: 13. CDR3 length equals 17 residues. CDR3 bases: TGTGCCAGCAGTTTATGGGGAAGTTCGGGACAGCGTTACGAGCAGTACTTC. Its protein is CASSLWGSSGQRYEQYF.

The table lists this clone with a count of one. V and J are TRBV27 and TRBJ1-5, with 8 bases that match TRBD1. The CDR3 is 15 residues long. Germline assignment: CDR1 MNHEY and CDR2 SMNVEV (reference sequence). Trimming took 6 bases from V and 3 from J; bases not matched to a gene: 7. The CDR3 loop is CASRGDRTTNQPQHF. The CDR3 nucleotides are TGTGCCAGCAGGGGGGACAGGACAACCAATCAGCCCCAGCATTTT.

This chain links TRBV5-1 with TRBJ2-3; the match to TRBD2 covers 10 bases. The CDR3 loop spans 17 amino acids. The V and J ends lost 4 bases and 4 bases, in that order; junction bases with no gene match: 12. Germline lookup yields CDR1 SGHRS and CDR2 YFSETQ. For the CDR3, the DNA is TGCGCCAGCAGCCTTTTTCTAGCGGGAGCGGTGTCAGATACGCAGTATTTT. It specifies CASSLFLAGAVSDTQYF.

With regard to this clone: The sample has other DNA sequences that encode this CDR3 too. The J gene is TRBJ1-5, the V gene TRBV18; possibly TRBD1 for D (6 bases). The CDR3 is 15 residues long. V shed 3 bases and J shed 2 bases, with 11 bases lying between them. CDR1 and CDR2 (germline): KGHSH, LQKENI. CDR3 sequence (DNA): TGTGCCAGCTCACCGAACCACAGGGGCAATCAGCCCCAGCATTTT. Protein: CASSPNHRGNQPQHF.

The CDR3 spells CASSEDGTAYEQYF. The CDR3 region has the DNA TGTGCCAGCAGTGAAGATGGGACAGCCTACGAGCAGTACTTC. This sequence joins TRBV6-1 and TRBJ2-7; TRBD1 aligns across 7 bases. Germline CDR1 reads MNHNS; CDR2 reads SASEGT. Trimming cost V 1 base and J 2 bases; bases outside gene matches: 2. CDR3 length: 14 residues.

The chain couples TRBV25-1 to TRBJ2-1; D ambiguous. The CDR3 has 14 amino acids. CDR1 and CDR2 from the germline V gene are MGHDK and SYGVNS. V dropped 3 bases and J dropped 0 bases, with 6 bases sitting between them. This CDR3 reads CASSDYSSYNEQFF. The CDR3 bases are TGTGCCAGCAGTGATTATAGCTCCTACAATGAGCAGTTCTTC.

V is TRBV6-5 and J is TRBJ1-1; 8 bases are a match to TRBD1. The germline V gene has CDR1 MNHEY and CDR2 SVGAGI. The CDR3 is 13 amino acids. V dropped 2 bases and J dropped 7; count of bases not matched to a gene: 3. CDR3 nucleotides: TGTGCCAGCAGTTACCGTGACAGGGGTGAAGCTTTCTTT. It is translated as CASSYRDRGEAFF.

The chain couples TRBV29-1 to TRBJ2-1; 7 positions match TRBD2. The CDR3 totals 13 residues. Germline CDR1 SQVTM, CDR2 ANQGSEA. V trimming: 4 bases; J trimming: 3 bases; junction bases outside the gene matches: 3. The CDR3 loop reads CSVGLAVYNEQFF. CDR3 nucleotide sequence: TGCAGCGTTGGGCTAGCGGTCTACAATGAGCAGTTCTTC.

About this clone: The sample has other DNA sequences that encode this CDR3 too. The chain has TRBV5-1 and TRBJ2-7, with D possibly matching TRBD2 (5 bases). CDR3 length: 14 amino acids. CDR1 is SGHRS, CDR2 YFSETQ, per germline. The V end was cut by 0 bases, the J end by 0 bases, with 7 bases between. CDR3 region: CASSLGGGSYEQYF. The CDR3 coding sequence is TGCGCCAGCAGCTTGGGTGGAGGCTCCTACGAGCAGTACTTC.

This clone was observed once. For the CDR3, the DNA is TGTGCCAGCAGCCCCAGACTAGCGCCCTACGAGCAGTACTTC. Encoded protein: CASSPRLAPYEQYF. The chain links TRBV7-9 to TRBJ2-7; the match to TRBD2 covers 8 bases. The CDR3 loop spans 14 amino acids. The J segment lost 2 bases and the V segment lost 5 bases, leaving 5 bases of the junction unmatched. CDR1 SEHNR and CDR2 FQNEAQ come from the germline V gene (reference sequence).

The CDR3 nucleotides read TGTGCCAGCAGCCCCTCGGACACCGGGGAGCTGTTTTTT. This sequence encodes CASSPSDTGELFF. The chain recombines TRBV4-2 with TRBJ2-2; D is unresolved. V dropped 4 bases and J dropped 3 bases, with 6 bases sitting between them. Germline CDR1 is LGHNA and CDR2 is YNFKEQ. This CDR3 comprises 13 residues.

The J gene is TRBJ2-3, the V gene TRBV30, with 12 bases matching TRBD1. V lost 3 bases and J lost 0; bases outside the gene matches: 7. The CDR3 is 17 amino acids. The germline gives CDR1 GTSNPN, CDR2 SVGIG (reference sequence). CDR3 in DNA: TGTGCCTGGAGGGGGGACAGGGGGCAGCGGAGCACAGATACGCAGTATTTT. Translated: CAWRGDRGQRSTDTQYF.

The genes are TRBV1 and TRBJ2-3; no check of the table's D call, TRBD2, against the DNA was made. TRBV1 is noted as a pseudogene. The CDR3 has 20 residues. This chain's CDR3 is CTSSQKGTSGTRGSTDTQYF. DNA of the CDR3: TGCACCAGCAGCCAAAAAGGGACTAGCGGGACCAGAGGGTCCACAGATACGCAGTATTTT.